This T cell receptor (beta chain) was sequenced during a study of T cell repertoires in cytomegalovirus infection. Broader study findings: Dominating the ex vivo response were HLA-C-restricted CMV-specific TCR beta clonotypes. Summed frequency of public TCR beta families distinguished CMV carriers with the relevant HLA.

TCRdb analysed the reads with MiXCR anew, one entry per CDR3 protein. The repertoire holds 200,000 to 300,000 distinct CDR3 sequences, with about an eighth as singletons. This clonotype has at least ten counts. Its antigen is unknown. Germline CDR1 and CDR2: MDHEN and SYDVKM. V lost 8 bases and J lost 14, with 18 bases in between. The CDR3 covers 12 residues. Sequenced input: PBMCs. This TCR was recovered from a human donor in good health (CMV status not recorded). Some clones in this sample may be carry-over from other donors' samples. V gene TRBV28 combines with J gene TRBJ1-4; TRBD1 is a possible D gene (6 bases). The CDR3 nucleotides are TGTGCCAGCGGAAACCCACCGGGACACCTGTTTTTT. It specifies CASGNPPGHLFF.